The TCR beta chain under discussion was sequenced for a study of blood T cell repertoires in COVID-19. Across the study: From the United States, Italy and Spain came samples of acute and convalescent COVID-19. Sources were T cells, B-cell-depleted T cells, or PBMCs; the material itself was cDNA or gDNA.

In the source study's methods: It was from reference gene primer amplification that nucleated cell counts were estimated. Data came from immunoSEQ multiplex PCR; TCRdb stores just in-frame clones and leaves some out. V, J and clone size are taken as reported in that table, and D and trimming were inferred from the DNA itself. The sample yields roughly 310,000 clones, roughly 88% seen once. Germline CDR1 is MGHRA and CDR2 is YSYEKL. The CDR3 runs to 16 residues. V lost 2 bases and J lost 4; bases outside the gene matches: 10. Specimen: peripheral blood. The rearrangement links TRBV4-1 to TRBJ2-7; 8 bases match TRBD2. The origin of this receptor is a woman aged 50 to 60 with active or convalescent COVID-19. The CDR3 DNA follows: TGCGCCAGCAGCCAAAACCCGGGACTAGGTGAATACGAGCAGTACTTC. Translating gives CASSQNPGLGEYEQYF.